This TCR beta chain comes out of a study of T-cell memory formation after mild COVID-19. Study as a whole: TCR clusters mostly belonged to single donors.

V shed 2 bases and J 8 bases; nucleotides not matched to a gene: 9. The CDR3 extends over 15 amino acids. In this sample, this clonotype turned up a few times. No antigen is known for it. One entry per CDR3 protein results from TCRdb running MiXCR on the 5' RACE reads. The data contain approximately 580,000 distinct CDR3 sequences, just over 20% of them seen just once; the ten biggest clones take up around 13%. Broader study findings: Balance between CD4 and CD8 was seen in clones contracting day 15 to 85, and a CD4+ lean was seen in later expanders. What remained unconfirmed was the SARS-CoV-2 specificity of second-wave clones peaking on day 37.

This receptor was identified in an adult woman who had mild COVID-19 (a few samples of this study predate the infection). Cell type and time point are not known. The sequenced sample consisted of PBMCs or a T cell subset sorted from them (not recorded which). J is TRBJ2-1 and V is TRBV12-3 or TRBV12-4; the match to TRBD1 covers 7 bases. CDR3 residues: CASSLRQGGGDEQFF. CDR3 coding DNA: TGTGCCAGCAGTTTAAGACAGGGCGGTGGGGATGAGCAGTTCTTC.